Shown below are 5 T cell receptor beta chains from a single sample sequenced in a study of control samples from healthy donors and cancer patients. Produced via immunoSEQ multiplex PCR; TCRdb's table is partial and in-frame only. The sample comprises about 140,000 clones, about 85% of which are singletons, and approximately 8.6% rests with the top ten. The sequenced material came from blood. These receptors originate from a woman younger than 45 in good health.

For the CDR3, the DNA is TGTGCCAGCAGCTATTTTCTTATGACAGGGGGAACTGAAGCTTTCTTT. Protein product: CASSYFLMTGGTEAFF. The chain couples TRBV5-8 to TRBJ1-1; 9 bases are shared with TRBD1. After removal of 3 bases from V and 5 bases from J, the junction contained 11 bases not matched to a gene. Per the germline V gene, CDR1 is SGHTS and CDR2 is YDEGEE. The CDR3 sequence is 16 residues long.

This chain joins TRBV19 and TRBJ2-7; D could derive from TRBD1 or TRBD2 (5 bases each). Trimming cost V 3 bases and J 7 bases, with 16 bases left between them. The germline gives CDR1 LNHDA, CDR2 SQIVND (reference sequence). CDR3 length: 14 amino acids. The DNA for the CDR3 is TGTGCCAGTAGTATGTGGGGCGGGCCACGGGAGCAGTACTTC. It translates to CASSMWGGPREQYF.

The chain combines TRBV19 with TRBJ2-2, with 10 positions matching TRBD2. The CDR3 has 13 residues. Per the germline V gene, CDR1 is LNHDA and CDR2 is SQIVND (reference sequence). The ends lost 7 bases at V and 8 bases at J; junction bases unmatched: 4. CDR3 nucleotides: TGTGCCAGTATTGGTAGCGGGAGGGGGGAGCTGTTTTTT. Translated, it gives CASIGSGRGELFF. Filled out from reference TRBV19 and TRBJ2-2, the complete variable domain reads DGGITQSPKYLFRKEGQNVTLSCEQNLNHDAMYWYRQDPGQGLRLIYYSQIVNDFQKGDIAEGYSVSREKKESFPLTVTSAQKNPTAFYLCASIGSGRGELFFGEGSRLTVL.

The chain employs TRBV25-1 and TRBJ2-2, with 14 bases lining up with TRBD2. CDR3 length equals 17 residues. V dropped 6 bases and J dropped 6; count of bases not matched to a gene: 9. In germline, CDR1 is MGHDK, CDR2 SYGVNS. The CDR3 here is CASSMTGLAGGSGELFF. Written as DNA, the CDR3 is TGTGCCAGCAGCATGACCGGACTAGCGGGAGGCTCCGGGGAGCTGTTTTTT.

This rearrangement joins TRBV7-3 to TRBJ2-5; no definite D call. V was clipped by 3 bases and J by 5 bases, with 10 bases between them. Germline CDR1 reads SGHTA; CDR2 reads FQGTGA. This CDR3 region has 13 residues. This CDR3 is CASSLGSVETQYF. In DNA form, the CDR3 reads TGTGCCAGCAGCTTGGGTAGTGTCGAGACCCAGTACTTC.